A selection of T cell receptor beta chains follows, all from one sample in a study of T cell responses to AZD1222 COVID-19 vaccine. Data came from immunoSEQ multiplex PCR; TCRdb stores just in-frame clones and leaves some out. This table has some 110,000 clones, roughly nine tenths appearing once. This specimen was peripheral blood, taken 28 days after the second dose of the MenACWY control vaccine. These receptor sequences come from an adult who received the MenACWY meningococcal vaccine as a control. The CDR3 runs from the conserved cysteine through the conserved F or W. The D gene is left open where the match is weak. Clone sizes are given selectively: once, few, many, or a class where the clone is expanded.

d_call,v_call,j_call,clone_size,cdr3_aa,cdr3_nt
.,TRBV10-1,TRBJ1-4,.,CASGRDGEKLFF,TGCGCCAGCGGCCGGGACGGCGAAAAACTGTTTTTT
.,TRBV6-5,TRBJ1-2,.,CASSYAHQIKNYGYTF,TGTGCCAGCAGTTACGCGCATCAAATTAAAAACTATGGCTACACCTTC
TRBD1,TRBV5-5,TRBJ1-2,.,CASSADRGQRGYTF,TGTGCCAGCAGCGCGGACAGGGGGCAGAGGGGCTACACCTTC
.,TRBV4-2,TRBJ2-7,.,CASSQDSGYEQYF,TGTGCCAGCAGCCAAGATTCCGGCTACGAGCAGTACTTC
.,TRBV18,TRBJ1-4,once,CASSPPNRQAYNEKLFF,TGTGCCAGCTCACCACCAAATAGGCAGGCCTATAATGAAAAACTGTTTTTT
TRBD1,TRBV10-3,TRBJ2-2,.,CASSRQGDTGELFF,TGTGCCTCTTCTCGACAGGGGGACACCGGGGAGCTGTTTTTT
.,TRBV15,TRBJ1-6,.,CATSRDTDNSPLHF,TGTGCCACCAGCAGAGACACCGATAATTCACCCCTCCACTTT
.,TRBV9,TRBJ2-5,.,CASSVAGGMGETQYF,TGTGCCAGCAGCGTAGCCGGGGGCATGGGAGAGACCCAGTACTTC
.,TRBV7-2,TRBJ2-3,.,CASSPYADTQYF,TGTGCCAGCAGCCCTTATGCAGATACGCAGTATTTT
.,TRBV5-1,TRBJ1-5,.,CASSPGGGGNQPQHF,TGCGCCAGCAGCCCAGGCGGGGGTGGCAATCAGCCCCAGCATTTT
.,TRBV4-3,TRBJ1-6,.,CASSQDYGALWNSPLHF,TGCGCCAGCAGCCAAGATTACGGGGCGCTTTGGAATTCACCCCTCCACTTT
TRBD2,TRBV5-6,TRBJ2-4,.,CASSLAWRGGDKNIQYF,TGTGCCAGCAGCTTGGCCTGGCGGGGGGGCGACAAAAACATTCAGTACTTC
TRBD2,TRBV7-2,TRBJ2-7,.,CASSLVTSGVSYEQYF,TGTGCCAGCAGCTTAGTTACTAGCGGTGTTTCCTACGAGCAGTACTTC
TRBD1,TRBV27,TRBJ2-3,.,CASSPRQGAPNTQYF,TGTGCCAGCAGCCCTAGACAGGGGGCCCCGAATACGCAGTATTTT
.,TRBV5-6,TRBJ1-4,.,CASSLIHGGANEKLFF,TGTGCCAGCAGCTTGATTCACGGGGGTGCTAATGAAAAACTGTTTTTT
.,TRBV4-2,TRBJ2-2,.,CASSQGGANTGELFF,TGTGCCAGCAGCCAAGGGGGGGCAAACACCGGGGAGCTGTTTTTT
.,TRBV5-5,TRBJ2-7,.,CASSFGQFAYEQYF,TGTGCCAGCAGTTTTGGACAGTTCGCCTACGAGCAGTACTTC
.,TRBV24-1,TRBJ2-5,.,CATSDLRAGVQETQYF,TGTGCCACCAGTGATTTGCGGGCTGGGGTACAAGAGACCCAGTACTTC
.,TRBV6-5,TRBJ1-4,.,CASSAAINEKLFF,TGTGCCAGCAGCGCAGCAATAAATGAAAAACTGTTTTTT
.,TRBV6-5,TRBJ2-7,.,CASGLRGLPSYEQYF,TGTGCCAGCGGGTTGAGGGGCCTCCCCTCCTACGAGCAGTACTTC
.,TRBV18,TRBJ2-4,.,CASSPLPGRDKNIQYF,TGTGCCAGCTCACCGCTCCCGGGGCGAGACAAAAACATTCAGTACTTC
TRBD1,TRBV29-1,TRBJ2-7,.,CSVELRTGDDEQYF,TGCAGCGTTGAGTTAAGGACAGGGGACGACGAGCAGTACTTC
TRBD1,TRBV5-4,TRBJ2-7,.,CASSLDTGVTEQYF,TGTGCCAGCAGCCTGGACACAGGGGTAACGGAGCAGTACTTC
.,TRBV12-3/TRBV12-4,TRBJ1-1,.,CASSFDTEAFF,TGTGCCAGCAGTTTTGACACTGAAGCTTTCTTT
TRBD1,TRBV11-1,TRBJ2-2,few,CASSFTTGTGELFF,TGTGCCAGCAGCTTCACGACAGGGACCGGGGAGCTGTTTTTT
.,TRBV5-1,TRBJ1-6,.,CASSLDPNSPLHF,TGCGCCAGCAGCTTGGATCCGAATTCACCCCTCCACTTT
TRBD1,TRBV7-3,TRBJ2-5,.,CASSPGVMGDRQETQYF,TGTGCCAGCAGCCCAGGGGTTATGGGGGACAGACAAGAGACCCAGTACTTC
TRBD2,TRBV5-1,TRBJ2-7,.,CASSPGTSGGREQYF,TGCGCCAGCAGCCCAGGGACTAGCGGGGGTCGGGAGCAGTACTTC